The 21 T cell receptor beta chains below come from one sample, sequenced in a study of blood T cell repertoires in COVID-19. Produced via immunoSEQ multiplex PCR; TCRdb's table is partial and in-frame only. This table holds approximately 65,000 clones, 80% to 85% found once. Specimen: peripheral blood. All receptors come from an elderly man with acute or convalescent COVID-19.

The rearrangement links TRBV5-1 to TRBJ1-2, with D tentatively TRBD1 (5 bases). Germline loops: CDR1 SGHRS, CDR2 YFSETQ. The CDR3 length is 16 residues. V was shortened by 0 bases and J by 2 bases, with 14 bases between the two germline ends. CDR3 sequence: CASSLDPGGANYGYTF. The CDR3 bases are TGCGCCAGCAGCTTGGATCCGGGGGGAGCAAACTATGGCTACACCTTC.

This clone was seen more than once but under ten times. The chain employs TRBV7-8 and TRBJ1-5; maybe TRBD1 (5 bases). The V gene's germline CDR1 is SGHVS and CDR2 FQNEAQ. The CDR3 spans 15 residues. V was clipped by 2 bases and J by 1 base, with 9 bases between them. CDR3 sequence reads: CASSLLDRSNQPQHF. CDR3 coding DNA: TGTGCCAGCAGCTTACTTGACAGAAGCAATCAGCCCCAGCATTTT.

The gene calls are TRBV28 and TRBJ1-2, with 9 bases that match TRBD1. V gave up 3 bases and J gave up 5 bases; unmatched junction bases: 1. CDR1 is MDHEN and CDR2 is SYDVKM in the germline V gene. The CDR3 contains 13 residues. DNA of the CDR3: TGTGCCAGCAGTTTGACAGGGGGGTATGGCTACACCTTC. Translated, it gives CASSLTGGYGYTF.

The rearrangement links TRBV2 to TRBJ1-5; D unclear. Germline V gene data show CDR1 as SNHLY and CDR2 as FYNNEI. Trimming took off 2 bases at V and 0 bases at J, with 5 bases between the two ends. The CDR3 has 14 amino acids. CDR3 sequence (DNA): TGTGCCAGCAGTGAACCCTATAGCAATCAGCCCCAGCATTTT. Its protein is CASSEPYSNQPQHF. Variable domain in full (rest from reference TRBV2 and TRBJ1-5): EPEVTQTPSHQVTQMGQEVILRCVPISNHLYFYWYRQILGQKVEFLVSFYNNEISEKSEIFDDQFSVERPDGSNFTLKIRSTKLEDSAMYFCASSEPYSNQPQHFGDGTRLSIL.

V and J are TRBV6-1 and TRBJ1-1; D is unresolved. V gave up 3 bases and J gave up 4 bases, with 9 bases separating them. The CDR3 is 13 amino acids. Germline lookup yields CDR1 MNHNS and CDR2 SASEGT. CDR3 residues: CASSEHSITEAFF. The CDR3 DNA reads TGTGCCAGCAGTGAGCACAGTATCACTGAAGCTTTCTTT.

The chain couples TRBV28 to TRBJ2-7, with TRBD2 matching 7 bases. The CDR3 loop spans 14 amino acids. CDR1 MDHEN and CDR2 SYDVKM come from the germline V gene. V was clipped by 5 bases and J by 3 bases; unmatched bases: 7. The CDR3 DNA follows: TGTGCCAGCAGTCAGCCGAGGACTAGCTACGAGCAGTACTTC. This codes for CASSQPRTSYEQYF.

This chain uses TRBV9 with TRBJ2-1; 9 positions match TRBD2. The CDR3 contains 17 residues. The trim removed 0 bases at V and 6 bases at J, leaving 10 bases unmatched. Germline values: CDR1 SGDLS, CDR2 YYNGEE. The CDR3 DNA sequence: TGTGCCAGCAGCGTAGACCTAGCGGGAAGGGCCAGCAATGAGCAGTTCTTC. Translation: CASSVDLAGRASNEQFF.

The chain recombines TRBV7-9 with TRBJ1-6, with a tentative D call TRBD1 (6 bases). CDR3 length equals 15 residues. In germline, CDR1 is SEHNR, CDR2 FQNEAQ (reference sequence). Trimming took off 2 bases at V and 6 bases at J, with 11 bases between the two ends. CDR3 in DNA: TGTGCCAGCAGCTTACAGACAGGCCTTAATTCACCCCTCCACTTT. It yields the protein CASSLQTGLNSPLHF.

The chain carries TRBV7-3 and TRBJ2-2, with a weak D call TRBD2 (5 bases). This CDR3 spans 17 amino acids. Germline CDR1 is SGHTA and CDR2 is FQGTGA. The V gene lost 1 base and the J gene lost 7 bases, with 19 bases spanning the gap. Here the CDR3 DNA reads TGTGCCAGCAGCTTAAATCCCCCCTCGGGGTGGGGCGGGGAGCTGTTTTTT. Its translation is CASSLNPPSGWGGELFF. The full variable domain, its missing parts supplied by reference TRBV7-3 and TRBJ2-2, is GAGVSQTPSNKVTEKGKYVELRCDPISGHTALYWYRQSLGQGPEFLIYFQGTGAADDSGLPNDRFFAVRPEGSVSTLKIQRTERGDSAVYLCASSLNPPSGWGGELFFGEGSRLTVL.

The chain couples TRBV5-1 to TRBJ2-5; D is uncertain. This CDR3 is built from 13 residues. The V and J ends lost 6 bases and 1 base respectively, with 10 bases between them. Germline CDR1 and CDR2: SGHRS and YFSETQ. The CDR3 sequence: CASTSQVQETQYF. CDR3 DNA: TGCGCCAGCACGTCTCAGGTCCAAGAGACCCAGTACTTC.

The chain combines TRBV24-1 with TRBJ2-1; no clear D. The CDR3 has 11 residues. V gave up 10 bases and J gave up 8 bases, with 11 bases separating them. Germline-derived CDR1 and CDR2 are KGHDR and SFDVKD. CDR3 sequence: CATSERDEQFF. CDR3 nucleotides: TGTGCCACTTCGGAGCGCGATGAGCAGTTCTTC.

The gene calls are TRBV7-9 and TRBJ1-1, with 11 bases that match TRBD1. The CDR3 is 17 residues long. The germline CDR1 and CDR2 sequences are SEHNR and FQNEAQ (reference sequence). V lost 1 base and J lost 1; bases outside the gene matches: 5. CDR3 residues: CASSLEWTGGWNTEAFF. The CDR3 nucleotides read TGTGCCAGCAGCTTAGAGTGGACAGGGGGCTGGAACACTGAAGCTTTCTTT.

This CDR3 reads CASSYSPRVPNEKLFF. The CDR3 DNA reads TGTGCCAGCAGTTACTCTCCGAGAGTCCCTAATGAAAAACTGTTTTTT. The chain uses TRBV6-5 and TRBJ1-4; D is undetermined. Germline CDR1 MNHEY, CDR2 SVGAGI. V lost 0 bases, J lost 3 bases, and 11 bases lay in between. The CDR3 length is 16 residues.

This CDR3 is CASSYSRFQELVGYTF. Here the CDR3 DNA reads TGTGCCAGCAGTTACTCGAGATTCCAGGAACTAGTGGGCTACACCTTC. The genes are TRBV6-5 and TRBJ1-2; D call uncertain. CDR1 and CDR2 (germline): MNHEY, SVGAGI. This CDR3 is 16 amino acids long. V gave up 0 bases and J gave up 8 bases, with 19 bases separating them.

This clone was seen only a few times. This chain connects TRBV2 to TRBJ1-2, with a weak D call TRBD1 (6 bases). Germline assignment: CDR1 SNHLY and CDR2 FYNNEI. CDR3 length equals 13 residues. The ends were cut back, 6 bases at V and 1 base at J, with 9 bases in the middle. DNA of the CDR3: TGTGCCAGCAGGGGGGCTTTTAACTATGGCTACACCTTC. Residues: CASRGAFNYGYTF.

The V gene is TRBV15, the J gene TRBJ1-1; D unclear. Looked up from germline, CDR1 is LNHNV and CDR2 is YYDKDF (reference sequence). V lost 4 bases to trimming and J lost 2 bases, with 14 bases between them. This CDR3 comprises 15 residues. The CDR3 spells CATSTRFGSNTEAFF. In nucleotides, the CDR3 is TGTGCCACCAGCACAAGGTTTGGGAGCAACACTGAAGCTTTCTTT.

The chain joins TRBV27 to TRBJ2-7; 15 nucleotides agree with TRBD2. J lost 0 bases, V lost 0 bases, and 9 bases had no gene match. Germline V CDR1 and CDR2: MNHEY, SMNVEV (reference sequence). CDR3 length: 20 amino acids. In DNA form, the CDR3 reads TGTGCCAGCAGTTTATCGCCACCGGGACTAGCGGGGGGACTCTCCTACGAGCAGTACTTC. Translating gives CASSLSPPGLAGGLSYEQYF.

As DNA, the CDR3 is TGTGCCAGTAGCCTGACAGGCCTAGAGTATGGCTACACCTTC. Amino acid sequence: CASSLTGLEYGYTF. This chain links TRBV19 with TRBJ1-2, with a weak D call TRBD1 (6 bases). Germline CDR1 reads LNHDA; CDR2 reads SQIVND (reference sequence). Trimming took off 6 bases at V and 5 bases at J, with 16 bases between the two ends. CDR3 length: 14 amino acids. Full variable domain (remainder filled in from reference TRBV19 and TRBJ1-2): DGGITQSPKYLFRKEGQNVTLSCEQNLNHDAMYWYRQDPGQGLRLIYYSQIVNDFQKGDIAEGYSVSREKKESFPLTVTSAQKNPTAFYLCASSLTGLEYGYTFGSGTRLTVV.

The chain uses TRBV29-1 and TRBJ2-4; D remains ambiguous. The length of the CDR3 is 10 residues. The V gene's germline CDR1 is SQVTM and CDR2 ANQGSEA. The V and J ends lost 8 bases and 8 bases respectively, with 10 bases between them. The CDR3 loop is CSSLSDIQYF. CDR3 sequence (DNA): TGCAGCTCCCTCTCTGACATTCAGTACTTC.

This clone was counted a single time. The V and J genes are TRBV13 and TRBJ2-7; no clear D. The germline V gene has CDR1 PRHDT and CDR2 FYEKMQ (reference sequence). Trimming removed 3 bases at V and 1 base at J, with 10 bases between. This CDR3 region has 14 residues. For the CDR3, the DNA is TGTGCCAGCAGCTTTCTAGAAGGATCCTACGAGCAGTACTTC. Translating it yields CASSFLEGSYEQYF.

The J gene is TRBJ1-5, the V gene TRBV6-5, with 8 nucleotides matching TRBD1. V was pared by 8 bases and J by 0 bases, with 3 bases of the junction left unmatched. The CDR3 is made up of 14 amino acids. Looked up from germline, CDR1 is MNHEY and CDR2 is SVGAGI. The CDR3 region has the DNA TGTGCCAGCGGACAGGGCATTAGCAATCAGCCCCAGCATTTT. Protein sequence: CASGQGISNQPQHF.